This T cell receptor beta chain was recorded in a study of molecular identifiers for immune sequencing clone quantification. TCRdb called the PCR reads again in MiXCR, with one record for every CDR3 protein. The sample yields 300,000 to 400,000 distinct CDR3 sequences, about a fifth seen once. With 6 bases clipped from V and 2 bases from J, the junction kept 13 bases outside the gene matches. Germline lookup yields CDR1 DFQATT and CDR2 SNEGSKA (reference sequence). The CDR3 has 16 amino acids. The rearrangement links TRBV20-1 to TRBJ2-7, with 10 bases matching TRBD2. Material: naive CD8+ T cells from blood, with Jurkat cell RNA spiked in. Subset defined: FACS-sorted CD8+CD4-CCR7+CD45RA+ naive T cells. The sequence came from a human donor in good health. Some libraries in this study had Jurkat cell RNA spiked in. In DNA form, the CDR3 reads TGCAGTGCGAGCGGGGGGGGGCGGGGGCCCACCTACGAGCAGTACTTC. This sequence encodes CSASGGGRGPTYEQYF.